This TCR beta chain stems from a study of response to subunit inactivated influenza vaccine. The sample holds a few counts of this clonotype. Via MiXCR, TCRdb re-called the RT-PCR reads, giving one row per CDR3 protein. The sample lists more than 500,000 distinct CDR3 sequences; roughly 12% were seen once. The CDR3 loop spans 14 amino acids. V lost 4 bases to trimming and J lost 2 bases, with 13 bases between them. Germline CDR1 reads SGHKS; CDR2 reads YYEKEE (reference sequence). This sample was also put to use in a study of T cells expressing NK-cell markers. That paper notes: Scientists made TCR beta cDNA using 5'RACE template switching with UMIs. CD8+ T cells in more than five donors included dominant NKG2C+ clonotypes at 1.0-7.0%.

The chain joins TRBV5-5 to TRBJ2-7; unclear D gene. The starting material was PBMCs from blood, obtained on the day of vaccination. This clonotype was sampled from a man aged 45 to 65 who received an inactivated influenza vaccine. CDR3 protein: CASSIWTETYEQYF. The CDR3 bases are TGTGCCAGCAGCATTTGGACCGAGACCTACGAGCAGTACTTC.